These T cell receptor beta chains were read from a single sample in a study of lymphopenia after photon versus proton radiotherapy. TCRdb keeps only in-frame clones here, not all; method: immunoSEQ multiplex PCR. The repertoire has 50,000 to 60,000 clones, approximately 92% of them found once; the top ten carry about a sixth. The starting material was peripheral blood, obtained from a patient treated with photon-based radiotherapy. All receptors derive from a woman between 40 and 50 years old with cholangiocarcinoma. Both conserved end residues are part of each CDR3. D genes are given only for firm matches. The size field is filled for only some rows; it gives once, few, many or a size class.

DNA	CDR3	size	D	V	J
TGTGCCTGGAGTGGGCTAGCGGGGGTCAATGAGCAGTTCTTC	CAWSGLAGVNEQFF	few	TRBD2	TRBV30	TRBJ2-1
TGTGCCAGCAGCAAAGCACGCGGGAGACAGGGAAAACCTAGCAATCAGCCCCAGCATTTT	CASSKARGRQGKPSNQPQHF	once	NA	TRBV21-1	TRBJ1-5
TGTGCCAGCAGATCGCTAAGCTCATTTCACTTCTTT	CASRSLSSFHFF	NA	NA	TRBV27	TRBJ1-1
TGTGCCAGTAGTTCGGACCTAAACTACGAGCAGTACTTC	CASSSDLNYEQYF	NA	NA	TRBV19	TRBJ2-7
TGCGCCAGCAGCCAGACCGACAGGGGAACTGAAGCTTTCTTT	CASSQTDRGTEAFF	NA	TRBD1	TRBV4-1	TRBJ1-1
TGTGCCAGCAGTGGAGAGGTGGGCGATATGCAGTATTTT	CASSGEVGDMQYF	NA	NA	TRBV2	TRBJ2-3
TGCGCCAGCAGTGATCTCTGGGATCAGCCCCAGCATTTT	CASSDLWDQPQHF	once	NA	TRBV10-2	TRBJ1-5
TGTGCCAGCAGTTCTGCGGGCCCCAAGGGCCAAAATGAGCAGTTCTTC	CASSSAGPKGQNEQFF	NA	NA	TRBV27	TRBJ2-1
TGTGCCAGCAGTGACGATCGCTACACTGAAGCTTTCTTT	CASSDDRYTEAFF	NA	NA	TRBV6-5	TRBJ1-1
TGTGCCAGCAGCTCCCTAACAGTGTATACTAATGAAAAACTGTTTTTT	CASSSLTVYTNEKLFF	NA	NA	TRBV7-8	TRBJ1-4
TGTGCCAGCAGCCCCTCCGACGGGAACACTGAAGCTTTCTTT	CASSPSDGNTEAFF	few	NA	TRBV9	TRBJ1-1
TGTGCCAGCTGGGACAGCGATGGTACAGATACGCAGTATTTT	CASWDSDGTDTQYF	NA	TRBD1	TRBV5-8	TRBJ2-3
TGTGCCAGCAGCTCGTCGACGGGTAGGAACACCATATATTTT	CASSSSTGRNTIYF	NA	NA	TRBV7-6	TRBJ1-3
TGTGCCAGCAGTGAAAGCGCAGGGGGCGTCAGCAAGACCCAGTACTTC	CASSESAGGVSKTQYF	NA	TRBD1	TRBV6-1	TRBJ2-5
TGTGCCAGCAGTGTCTTAGACAGTTCTGAAGCTTTCTTT	CASSVLDSSEAFF	once	NA	TRBV6-1	TRBJ1-1
TGTGCCAGCAGTTTCGAGGGGGGCTACACCTTC	CASSFEGGYTF	once	NA	TRBV28	TRBJ1-2